A selection of T cell receptor beta chains follows, all from one sample in a study of beta chain features in type 1 diabetes. Libraries were prepared by immunoSEQ multiplex PCR; TCRdb keeps only in-frame clonotypes and omits some of them. The sample contains more than 300,000 clones, roughly an eighth of which appear only once. Sequenced sample: naive CD4+ T cells from blood. The receptors were sampled from a woman aged 18-29 years with type 1 diabetes. CDR3s include the opening cysteine and the closing phenylalanine or tryptophan. A D gene is named only where the DNA matches it firmly. Clone size is shown for a subset of rows, as once, few, many or a class of expanded clone.

D gene: TRBD2
V gene: TRBV4-1
clone size: .
J gene: TRBJ2-5
CDR3 protein: CASSQGRGGIKTQYF
CDR3 DNA: TGCGCCAGCAGCCAAGGGCGGGGGGGCATCAAGACCCAGTACTTC

D gene: TRBD2
V gene: TRBV9
clone size: .
J gene: TRBJ2-1
CDR3 protein: CASSPTTSGWLEQFF
CDR3 DNA: TGTGCCAGCAGCCCTACGACTAGCGGGTGGCTTGAGCAGTTCTTC

D gene: TRBD1
V gene: TRBV7-2
clone size: .
J gene: TRBJ2-7
CDR3 protein: CASTPPGQRYEQYF
CDR3 DNA: TGTGCCAGCACCCCGCCGGGACAGAGGTACGAGCAGTACTTC

D gene: .
V gene: TRBV30
clone size: .
J gene: TRBJ1-3
CDR3 protein: CAWSITASGNTIYF
CDR3 DNA: TGTGCCTGGAGTATCACAGCCTCTGGAAACACCATATATTTT

D gene: .
V gene: TRBV9
clone size: .
J gene: TRBJ1-5
CDR3 protein: CASSGGGSNQPQHF
CDR3 DNA: TGTGCCAGCAGCGGGGGGGGGAGCAATCAGCCCCAGCATTTT

D gene: .
V gene: TRBV6-5
clone size: few
J gene: TRBJ1-2
CDR3 protein: CASSLQGSGGYTF
CDR3 DNA: TGTGCCAGCAGCCTACAGGGTTCGGGGGGCTACACCTTC

D gene: .
V gene: TRBV4-2
clone size: .
J gene: TRBJ1-1
CDR3 protein: CASSQETRGTEAFF
CDR3 DNA: TGTGCCAGCAGCCAAGAAACTAGAGGGACTGAAGCTTTCTTT

D gene: .
V gene: TRBV5-6
clone size: .
J gene: TRBJ1-5
CDR3 protein: CASSSYQPQHF
CDR3 DNA: TGTGCCAGCAGCTCGTATCAGCCCCAGCATTTT

D gene: .
V gene: TRBV11-2
clone size: .
J gene: TRBJ1-4
CDR3 protein: CASSPYGGGNEKLFF
CDR3 DNA: TGTGCCAGCAGCCCATACGGGGGGGGAAATGAAAAACTGTTTTTT

D gene: .
V gene: TRBV9
clone size: few
J gene: TRBJ1-4
CDR3 protein: CASSEGWGVEKLFF
CDR3 DNA: TGTGCCAGCAGCGAAGGGTGGGGAGTTGAAAAACTGTTTTTT

D gene: .
V gene: TRBV29-1
clone size: .
J gene: TRBJ2-1
CDR3 protein: CSVEDLLGGYNEQFF
CDR3 DNA: TGCAGCGTTGAAGATCTTCTGGGGGGCTACAATGAGCAGTTCTTC